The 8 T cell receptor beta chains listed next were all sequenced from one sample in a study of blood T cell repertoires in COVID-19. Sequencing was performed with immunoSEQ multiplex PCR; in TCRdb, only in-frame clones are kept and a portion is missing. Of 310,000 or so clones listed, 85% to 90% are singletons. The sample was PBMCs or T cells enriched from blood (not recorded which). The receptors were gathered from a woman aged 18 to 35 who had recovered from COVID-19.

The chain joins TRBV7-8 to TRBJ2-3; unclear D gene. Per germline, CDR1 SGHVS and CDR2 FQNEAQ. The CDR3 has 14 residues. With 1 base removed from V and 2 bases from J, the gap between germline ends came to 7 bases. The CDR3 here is CASSLVLPTDTQYF. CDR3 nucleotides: TGTGCCAGCAGCTTAGTTCTACCCACAGATACGCAGTATTTT.

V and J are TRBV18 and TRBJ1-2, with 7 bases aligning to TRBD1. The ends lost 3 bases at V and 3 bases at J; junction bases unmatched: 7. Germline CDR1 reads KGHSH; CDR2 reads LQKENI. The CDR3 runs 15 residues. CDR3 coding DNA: TGTGCCAGCTCACCGGTTAAGGGGGCGGACTATGGCTACACCTTC. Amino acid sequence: CASSPVKGADYGYTF.

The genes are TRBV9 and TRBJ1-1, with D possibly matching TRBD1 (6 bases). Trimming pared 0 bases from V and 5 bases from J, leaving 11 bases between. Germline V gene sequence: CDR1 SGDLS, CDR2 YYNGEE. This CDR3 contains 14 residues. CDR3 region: CASSVAGGATEAFF. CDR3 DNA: TGTGCCAGCAGCGTAGCGGGGGGCGCAACTGAAGCTTTCTTT.

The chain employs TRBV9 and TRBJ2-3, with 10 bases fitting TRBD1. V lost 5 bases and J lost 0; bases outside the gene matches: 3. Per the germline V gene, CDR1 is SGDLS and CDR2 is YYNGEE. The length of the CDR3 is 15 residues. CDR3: CASSWTGGSTDTQYF. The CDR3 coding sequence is TGTGCCAGCAGTTGGACAGGGGGAAGCACAGATACGCAGTATTTT.

CDR3 sequence (DNA): TGCGCCACCTCTAGCGGGAGCTACAATGAGCAGTTCTTC. Residues: CATSSGSYNEQFF. The genes are TRBV5-1 and TRBJ2-1; TRBD2 agrees at 10 bases. CDR3 length: 13 amino acids. The ends lost 9 bases at V and 3 bases at J; junction bases unmatched: 3. CDR1 and CDR2 from the germline V gene are SGHRS and YFSETQ. Full variable domain (rest looked up from reference TRBV5-1 and TRBJ2-1): KAGVTQTPRYLIKTRGQQVTLSCSPISGHRSVSWYQQTPGQGLQFLFEYFSETQRNKGNFPGRFSGRQFSNSRSEMNVSTLELGDSALYLCATSSGSYNEQFFGPGTRLTVL.

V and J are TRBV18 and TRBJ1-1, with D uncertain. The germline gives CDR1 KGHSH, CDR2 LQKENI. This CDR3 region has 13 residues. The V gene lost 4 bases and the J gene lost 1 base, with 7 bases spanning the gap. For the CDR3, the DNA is TGTGCCAGCTCACTTTCGAGGAACACTGAAGCTTTCTTT. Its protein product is CASSLSRNTEAFF. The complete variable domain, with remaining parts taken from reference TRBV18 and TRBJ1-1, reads NAGVMQNPRHLVRRRGQEARLRCSPMKGHSHVYWYRQLPEEGLKFMVYLQKENIIDESGMPKERFSAEFPKEGPSILRIQQVVRGDSAAYFCASSLSRNTEAFFGQGTRLTVV.

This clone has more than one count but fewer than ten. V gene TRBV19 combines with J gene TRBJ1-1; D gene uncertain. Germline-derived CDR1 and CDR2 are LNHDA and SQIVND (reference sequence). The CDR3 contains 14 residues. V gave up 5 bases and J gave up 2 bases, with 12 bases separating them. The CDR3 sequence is CASSPFLGNTEAFF. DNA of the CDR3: TGTGCCAGTAGTCCATTCCTGGGCAACACTGAAGCTTTCTTT.

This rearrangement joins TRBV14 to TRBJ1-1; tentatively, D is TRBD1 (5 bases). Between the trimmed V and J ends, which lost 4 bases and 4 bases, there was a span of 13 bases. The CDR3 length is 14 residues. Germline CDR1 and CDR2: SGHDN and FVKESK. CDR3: CASSPRGGSTEAFF. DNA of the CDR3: TGTGCCAGCAGCCCCCGGGGGGGAAGCACTGAAGCTTTCTTT. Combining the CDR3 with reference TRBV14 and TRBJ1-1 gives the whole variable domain EAGVTQFPSHSVIEKGQTVTLRCDPISGHDNLYWYRRVMGKEIKFLLHFVKESKQDESGMPNNRFLAERTGGTYSTLKVQPAELEDSGVYFCASSPRGGSTEAFFGQGTRLTVV.